The rows below give T cell receptor beta chains drawn from one sample of a study of T cells after yellow fever vaccination. TCRdb re-analysed the 5' RACE reads in MiXCR, keeping a single row per CDR3 protein. This sample yields 250,000 or so distinct CDR3 sequences, of which less than 8.5% are seen a single time; approximately 0.85% belongs to the top ten. Here the sequenced sample was CD4+ T cells sorted from PBMCs, taken 15 days after the yellow fever booster vaccination. Every receptor here comes from a man younger than 45 who received the YFV17D yellow fever vaccine. CDR3s include the opening cysteine and the closing phenylalanine or tryptophan. D genes are given only for firm matches. Clone size is given for some rows only: seen once, a few or many times, or a class if the clone is expanded.

v_call	clone_size	d_call	j_call	cdr3_nt	cdr3_aa
TRBV20-1	NA	TRBD2	TRBJ2-5	TGCAGTGCTAGGTTCCGTGGGAGGGGTGGAGAGACCCAGTACTTC	CSARFRGRGGETQYF
TRBV5-1	NA	TRBD2	TRBJ2-1	TGCGCCAGCAGCTTGGTTAGGGCTAGCGGGAGTCTCGAGCAGTTCTTC	CASSLVRASGSLEQFF
TRBV20-1	many	NA	TRBJ1-5	TGCAGTGCTAGCCGGCCACGTAGCAATCAGCCCCAGCATTTT	CSASRPRSNQPQHF
TRBV7-6	many	NA	TRBJ2-7	TGTGCCAGCAGCTTAGCGGGGGGTGCCTACGAGCAGTACTTC	CASSLAGGAYEQYF
TRBV7-2	few	NA	TRBJ2-7	TGTGCCAGCAGCTTAGTTGGGACGGGGAGCTCCTACGAGCAGTACTTC	CASSLVGTGSSYEQYF
TRBV20-1	many	TRBD2	TRBJ2-7	TGCAGTGCTCCGGGGGGTAGCGGGAGTACTAACTACGAGCAGTACTTC	CSAPGGSGSTNYEQYF
TRBV29-1	few	NA	TRBJ2-5	TGCAGCGCCGACCCAGCGGGAGAGACCCAGTACTTC	CSADPAGETQYF
TRBV5-5	few	TRBD2	TRBJ2-2	TGTGCCAGCAGCCCCCGCGGCCTAGCGGCGAACACCGGGGAGCTGTTTTTT	CASSPRGLAANTGELFF
TRBV6-1	many	TRBD2	TRBJ2-7	TGTGCCAGCACCCCGGGACTAGCGGAGTCCTACGAGCAGTACTTC	CASTPGLAESYEQYF
TRBV6-5	few	TRBD2	TRBJ2-1	TGTGCCAGCAGTTATTCTGGACTAGCGGGAGCCTCCTACAATGAGCAGTTCTTC	CASSYSGLAGASYNEQFF
TRBV12-3/TRBV12-4	few	TRBD2	TRBJ2-1	TGTGCCAGCAGTCCGGGACTAGCGCCGAGCAATGAGCAGTTCTTC	CASSPGLAPSNEQFF
TRBV4-1	many	NA	TRBJ2-1	TGCGCCAGCAAACAACCCCACCAAGGGGAGCAGTTCTTC	CASKQPHQGEQFF
TRBV7-9	few	TRBD1	TRBJ1-4	TGTGCCGGATCCGGGACAGATTATGAAAAACTGTTTTTT	CAGSGTDYEKLFF
TRBV12-3/TRBV12-4	many	NA	TRBJ2-3	TGTGCCAGCACTGGGGTAGGGAATACGCAGTATTTT	CASTGVGNTQYF
TRBV6-5	NA	TRBD2	TRBJ2-1	TGTGCCAGCAGTCCCGGACTAGCGGGTATGTTCTTC	CASSPGLAGMFF
TRBV7-8	NA	NA	TRBJ2-1	TGTGCCAGCAGCTTCGGGGTCAGGAATGAGCAGTTCTTC	CASSFGVRNEQFF
TRBV5-4	few	TRBD1	TRBJ1-6	TGTGCCAGCAGTGGACAGGGTGGTTCACCCCTCCACTTT	CASSGQGGSPLHF
TRBV5-1	many	NA	TRBJ2-2	TGCGCCAGCAGCAACCGGGACTGGAACACCGGGGAGCTGTTTTTT	CASSNRDWNTGELFF
TRBV5-6	NA	NA	TRBJ1-1	TGTGCCAGCTCTGGGGGAGCTTTCTTT	CASSGGAFF
TRBV5-1	NA	TRBD1	TRBJ2-1	TGCGCCAGCAGCTTGGCCGGGGGACAGGGCATCAATGAGCAGTTCTTC	CASSLAGGQGINEQFF
TRBV9	few	NA	TRBJ2-7	TGTGCCAGCAGCCCAGCCCCACTGGGAGGTGTGTACGAGCAGTACTTC	CASSPAPLGGVYEQYF
TRBV7-2	few	NA	TRBJ1-3	TGTGCCAGCGGCGACCGCTCTGGAAACACCATATATTTT	CASGDRSGNTIYF
TRBV29-1	few	NA	TRBJ1-1	TGCAGCGTTGAAAGAAGGGGTACGAACACTGAAGCTTTCTTT	CSVERRGTNTEAFF
TRBV7-2	few	NA	TRBJ2-3	TGTGCCAGCAGCTTAGTGGCTCGGGCAGATACGCAGTATTTT	CASSLVARADTQYF
TRBV19	NA	NA	TRBJ2-2	TGTGCCACCTCTCTAGGGGGGGGAATCACCGGGGAGCTGTTTTTT	CATSLGGGITGELFF
TRBV15	NA	NA	TRBJ2-5	TGTGCCACCAGCAGAGATCTTGGGGACACCCAGTACTTC	CATSRDLGDTQYF
TRBV12-3/TRBV12-4	few	TRBD2	TRBJ2-7	TGTGCCAGCAGACCGGGACTAGCGGGAGCGGGGGAGCAGTACTTC	CASRPGLAGAGEQYF
TRBV7-9	few	NA	TRBJ1-4	TGTGCCAGCAGCTCGGACCAATACGGAAAACTGTTTTTT	CASSSDQYGKLFF
TRBV7-9	many	NA	TRBJ2-2	TGTGCCAGCAGCTTAGAGTTCGGGGAGCTGTTTTTT	CASSLEFGELFF
TRBV7-6	NA	NA	TRBJ2-3	TGTGCCAGCAGCTTAGTGACGGGCGGTAGCACAGATACGCAGTATTTT	CASSLVTGGSTDTQYF
TRBV7-2	NA	NA	TRBJ1-5	TGTGCCAGCAGCTTATGGGACAGCAATCAGCCCCAGCATTTT	CASSLWDSNQPQHF
TRBV5-1	few	NA	TRBJ1-1	TGCGCCAGCAGCTTAGAGGCGAACACTGAAGCTTTCTTT	CASSLEANTEAFF
TRBV10-1	few	TRBD2	TRBJ2-1	TGCGCCAGCAGTGAGTCTTTAGCGGGAGGGCTCAATGAGCAGTTCTTC	CASSESLAGGLNEQFF
TRBV20-1	NA	TRBD2	TRBJ2-1	TGCAGTGCTAGAGTTCCCTCCGGACTAGCGGGAGTCGGGCAGTTCTTC	CSARVPSGLAGVGQFF
TRBV7-9	NA	NA	TRBJ1-5	TGTGCCAGCAGCTCCCAGTTAGGGGTGGGCAATCAGCCCCAGCATTTT	CASSSQLGVGNQPQHF
TRBV20-1	few	TRBD2	TRBJ2-7	TGCAGTGCTAGGGGGGGACTAGCGGTGGTAGAGCAGTACTTC	CSARGGLAVVEQYF
TRBV28	many	NA	TRBJ2-7	TGTGCCAGCAGCTCGACTAGTTTCGAGCAGTACTTC	CASSSTSFEQYF
TRBV12-3/TRBV12-4	few	NA	TRBJ1-6	TGTGCCAGCAGACTCCGGGGGGCGTCCTATAATTCACCCCTCCACTTT	CASRLRGASYNSPLHF
TRBV12-3/TRBV12-4	many	TRBD2	TRBJ2-5	TGTGCCAGCAGCTTCAGCGGGAGAGAGACCCAGTACTTC	CASSFSGRETQYF
TRBV28	many	NA	TRBJ2-2	TGTGCCAGCCGAGTCGGACCTTTGAACACCGGGGAGCTGTTTTTT	CASRVGPLNTGELFF
TRBV5-5	many	TRBD2	TRBJ2-3	TGTGCCAGCAGCTTACCTAGCGGGACGACAGATACGCAGTATTTT	CASSLPSGTTDTQYF
TRBV7-9	NA	NA	TRBJ2-2	TGTGCCAGCAGCCCAGGACTGCCGACGAGCACCGGGGAGCTGTTTTTT	CASSPGLPTSTGELFF